This entry lists 13 T cell receptor beta chains sequenced from one sample in a study of shared clonotypes between healthy human individuals. Repertoires were generated with immunoSEQ multiplex PCR, while TCRdb's copy carries only in-frame clones and drops some. Of 150,000 to 200,000 clones listed, approximately 92% were seen once; the top ten hold more than 0.06%. The sample taken for sequencing was naive CD4+ T cells sorted from blood. Subset denoted: CD45RA+ positively selected. Receptors were obtained from a woman aged 30 to 39 in good health.

The chain employs TRBV4-1 and TRBJ2-7, with 9 bases fitting TRBD1. Germline V lookup: CDR1 MGHRA, CDR2 YSYEKL. The CDR3 covers 18 residues. V was clipped by 1 base and J by 3 bases; unmatched bases: 13. In DNA form, the CDR3 reads TGCGCCAGCAGCCAAGGGACTTTTGTAGGGACAGGGATCTACGAGCAGTACTTC. It translates to CASSQGTFVGTGIYEQYF.

The genes are TRBV7-9 and TRBJ2-1; D uncertain. The V gene's germline CDR1 is SEHNR and CDR2 FQNEAQ (reference sequence). Trimming took 2 bases from V and 1 from J, leaving 9 bases between them. The CDR3 extends over 15 amino acids. The CDR3 DNA sequence: TGTGCCAGCAGCTTAATGTCTCATTCCTACAATGAGCAGTTCTTC. Encoded protein: CASSLMSHSYNEQFF.

As regards this clone: The DNA is left out, because the CDR3 cannot be placed on it with certainty; the CDR3 is given as TCRdb lists it. The chain couples TRBV29-1 to TRBJ2-3; TRBD2 was called by the table and not checked on the DNA. Looked up from germline, CDR1 is SQVTM and CDR2 is ANQGSEA. The length of the CDR3 is 12 amino acids, counting both ends. This CDR3 reads CSVAKGTSLSYF.

The rearrangement joins TRBV4-2 to TRBJ2-1; 8 bases agree with TRBD1. The CDR3 is 15 amino acids. J gave up 4 bases and V 2 bases, and 4 bases lay outside the gene matches. Germline V gene sequence: CDR1 LGHNA, CDR2 YNFKEQ. The CDR3 loop is CASSQQTGAYNEQFF. In DNA, the CDR3 is TGTGCCAGCAGCCAACAGACAGGGGCGTACAATGAGCAGTTCTTC.

V gene TRBV10-2 combines with J gene TRBJ2-1; the D gene is possibly TRBD2 (6 bases). The CDR3 runs to 13 residues. V was shortened by 5 bases and J by 4 bases, with 9 bases between the two germline ends. Germline V lookup: CDR1 WSHSY, CDR2 SAAADI. The CDR3 region has the DNA TGCGCCAGCAGTCAGACTAGTTACAATGAGCAGTTCTTC. It is translated as CASSQTSYNEQFF.

This clone has only a few counts. The chain couples TRBV6-1 to TRBJ2-7; TRBD2 aligns across 7 bases. Germline-derived CDR1 and CDR2 are MNHNS and SASEGT. With V trimmed by 1 base and J by 7 bases, 7 bases remained unmatched. This CDR3 is built from 14 residues. The CDR3 region has the DNA TGTGCCAGCAGTGAAGGGGGAGCGGGACGGGAGCAGTACTTC. It encodes CASSEGGAGREQYF.

The chain carries TRBV21-1 and TRBJ2-7; the table's D call, TRBD1, has no DNA check behind it. TRBV21-1 is an annotated pseudogene. The CDR3 covers 15 residues. CDR3 in DNA: TGTGCCAGCAGCTTTCCCTTGGACAGTTCCTACGAGCAGTACTTC. Translation gives CASSFPLDSSYEQYF.

The chain couples TRBV5-8 to TRBJ2-7; D may be TRBD2 (5 bases). Deletions cut 5 bases from V and 5 bases from J, with 14 bases between. The CDR3 is made up of 13 amino acids. Germline V gene data show CDR1 as SGHTS and CDR2 as YDEGEE. This chain's CDR3 is CASREDPRDEQYF. The CDR3 bases are TGTGCCAGCAGGGAGGATCCTCGGGACGAGCAGTACTTC.

The CDR3 protein is CASSLGARATNEKLFF. The CDR3, as DNA: TGTGCCAGCAGTTTAGGGGCCCGTGCAACTAATGAAAAACTGTTTTTT. The chain employs TRBV28 and TRBJ1-4; perhaps TRBD1 as D (5 bases). The CDR3 has 16 residues. CDR1 MDHEN and CDR2 SYDVKM come from the germline V gene. V lost 2 bases and J 0 bases, leaving 10 bases between the germline ends.

The chain carries TRBV11-3 and TRBJ2-5; no firm D call. The better agreement between TRBJ2-7 and the DNA end casts doubt on the J call. Germline assignment: CDR1 SGHNT and CDR2 YENEEA. The CDR3 sequence is 13 residues long. As DNA, the CDR3 is TGTGCCAGCAGTACACAGCCACCCGGCGAGCAGTACTTC. It specifies CASSTQPPGEQYF.

The chain employs TRBV7-9 and TRBJ1-2, with TRBD1 identical over 9 bases. Germline V gives CDR1 SEHNR, CDR2 FQNEAQ (reference sequence). V trimming: 4 bases; J trimming: 4 bases; junction bases outside the gene matches: 7. CDR3 length: 15 amino acids. DNA for the CDR3: TGTGCCAGCAGCTCCGGTTGGGACAGGGCCTATGGCTACACCTTC. This sequence encodes CASSSGWDRAYGYTF. Drawing the rest from reference TRBV7-9 and TRBJ1-2, the complete variable domain is DTGVSQNPRHKITKRGQNVTFRCDPISEHNRLYWYRQTLGQGPEFLTYFQNEAQLEKSRLLSDRFSAERPKGSFSTLEIQRTEQGDSAMYLCASSSGWDRAYGYTFGSGTRLTVV.

This sequence joins TRBV15 and TRBJ2-5, with D tentatively TRBD1 (5 bases). V lost 6 bases to trimming and J lost 4 bases, with 9 bases between them. CDR1 is LNHNV, CDR2 YYDKDF, per germline (reference sequence). The CDR3 runs to 12 residues. CDR3 sequence (DNA): TGTGCCACCAGGGGGCTAGGAGAGACCCAGTACTTC. As protein: CATRGLGETQYF. The variable domain in full, with the rest retrieved from reference TRBV15 and TRBJ2-5, is DAMVIQNPRYQVTQFGKPVTLSCSQTLNHNVMYWYQQKSSQAPKLLFHYYDKDFNNEADTPDNFQSRRPNTSFCFLDIRSPGLGDTAMYLCATRGLGETQYFGPGTRLLVL.

The chain joins TRBV29-1 to TRBJ1-2; perhaps TRBD1 as D (6 bases). The germline V gene has CDR1 SQVTM and CDR2 ANQGSEA. The CDR3 extends over 13 amino acids. The V gene lost 3 bases and the J gene lost 5 bases, with 13 bases spanning the gap. The CDR3 region is CSVDLGQLYGYTF. As DNA, the CDR3 is TGCAGCGTTGACCTTGGACAGCTTTATGGCTACACCTTC.